Below are 7 T cell receptor beta chains sequenced from a single sample in a study of circulating and synovial CD4+ cells in juvenile arthritis (dated by TCRdb to between 2013 and 2015). Library preparation was by the immunoSEQ multiplex PCR assay. Drawn from immuneACCESS, this table holds only the in-frame rearrangements with V and J called that TCRdb kept. Clones are partly lost; checked studies trace under half to an unresolved V gene and leave the rest unexplained. This sample gives a few thousand clones in total; approximately 90% of them show up just once. The ten largest clonotypes hold 3.5% of the sample. Sequencing input: HLA-DR+ CD4+ T cells from blood. In the paper's terms, the cell subset or site label means: circulating pathogenic-like lymphocytes, sorted as HLA-DR+CD14-CD3+CD4+CD25low/- blood T cells. These TCRs come from a human donor with juvenile idiopathic arthritis.

The gene calls are TRBV30 and TRBJ2-1; 9 nucleotides line up with TRBD2. Germline values: CDR1 GTSNPN, CDR2 SVGIG (reference sequence). There are 13 residues in the CDR3. The DNA for the CDR3 is TGTGTGCTGCGGGGGGGCTGGTACAATGAGCAGTTCTTC. It is translated as CVLRGGWYNEQFF.

V and J are TRBV6-1 and TRBJ2-6, with D unclear. V shed 0 bases and J shed 0 bases, with 3 bases lying between them. Germline lookup yields CDR1 MNHNS and CDR2 SASEGT. The CDR3 sequence is 15 residues long. The CDR3 reads CASSEASSGANVLTF. The CDR3, as DNA: TGTGCCAGCAGTGAAGCGAGCTCTGGGGCCAACGTCCTGACTTTC.

This rearrangement joins TRBV7-9 to TRBJ2-1, with D possibly matching TRBD2 (5 bases). Deletions cut 1 base from V and 5 bases from J, with 18 bases between. This CDR3 comprises 17 residues. Germline V gene lookup returns CDR1 SEHNR and CDR2 FQNEAQ (reference sequence). The CDR3 region is CASSLVGPRLSDNEQFF. In DNA, the CDR3 is TGTGCCAGCAGCTTAGTTGGGCCGCGACTATCCGACAATGAGCAGTTCTTC.

The gene calls are TRBV2 and TRBJ1-2; the match to TRBD1 covers 8 bases. The CDR3 loop spans 14 amino acids. Germline-derived CDR1 and CDR2 are SNHLY and FYNNEI. V dropped 1 base and J dropped 8; count of bases not matched to a gene: 6. The CDR3 loop is CASSEVGTGGGYTF. In DNA form, the CDR3 reads TGTGCCAGCAGTGAAGTGGGGACAGGAGGGGGCTACACCTTC.

This chain connects TRBV7-8 to TRBJ1-1, with 7 bases aligning to TRBD1. Per the germline V gene, CDR1 is SGHVS and CDR2 is FQNEAQ. CDR3 length: 13 residues. V was pared by 6 bases and J by 8 bases, with 9 bases of the junction left unmatched. The CDR3 sequence is CASRRQGEREAFF. The CDR3 bases are TGTGCCAGCAGGAGACAGGGCGAGCGAGAAGCTTTCTTT.

The gene calls are TRBV5-1 and TRBJ1-2; D is uncertain. Germline V gene sequence: CDR1 SGHRS, CDR2 YFSETQ. CDR3 length: 14 amino acids. V gave up 4 bases and J gave up 4 bases, with 14 bases separating them. As DNA, the CDR3 is TGCGCCAGCAGCCTTCAACAGATGCTCTATGGCTACACCTTC. Residues: CASSLQQMLYGYTF.

This clone was seen a single time. The genes are TRBV13 and TRBJ2-1, with a possible D match to TRBD2 (5 bases). CDR3 size: 13 residues. Per the germline V gene, CDR1 is PRHDT and CDR2 is FYEKMQ (reference sequence). Trimming stripped 5 bases from V and 4 bases from J, with 9 bases between. CDR3 nucleotide sequence: TGTGCCAGCAGCCCGGACTCATACAATGAGCAGTTCTTC. It codes for CASSPDSYNEQFF.